The rows below give T cell receptor beta chains drawn from one sample of a study of blood T cell repertoires in COVID-19. The assay was immunoSEQ multiplex PCR, and TCRdb's table has in-frame clones only and misses some. The profile covers around 350,000 clones, with around 87% appearing a single time and 2.5% to 3.5% taken by the ten largest. Input material: peripheral blood. Receptors originate from a human donor in a cohort sampled during active COVID-19. Each CDR3 is given with its conserved first and last residue. Fields, in order: J gene, D gene, V gene, CDR3 DNA, CDR3 protein. The D gene is left open where the match is weak.

J gene: TRBJ2-7
D gene: TRBD1
V gene: TRBV27
CDR3 DNA: TGTGCCAGCAGTGGGACAGGAAATAGCGAGCAGTACTTC
CDR3 protein: CASSGTGNSEQYF

J gene: TRBJ1-1
D gene: TRBD1
V gene: TRBV19
CDR3 DNA: TGTGCCAGTAGGGACAGGGGGGGAGCTTTCTTT
CDR3 protein: CASRDRGGAFF

J gene: TRBJ1-1
D gene: NA
V gene: TRBV6-5
CDR3 DNA: TGTGCCAGCAGGTACAAGGGCGGAGGGAAAGCTTTCTTT
CDR3 protein: CASRYKGGGKAFF

J gene: TRBJ1-3
D gene: NA
V gene: TRBV6-1
CDR3 DNA: TGTGCCAGCAGTGAAGACCGGGTCTCTGGAAACACCATATATTTT
CDR3 protein: CASSEDRVSGNTIYF

J gene: TRBJ2-3
D gene: TRBD2
V gene: TRBV7-9
CDR3 DNA: TGTGCCAGCAGCCCCGTAGGCGCGGGAGATCTTGGGACAGATACGCAGTATTTT
CDR3 protein: CASSPVGAGDLGTDTQYF

J gene: TRBJ1-5
D gene: TRBD1
V gene: TRBV27
CDR3 DNA: TGTGCCAGCAGTCTAGACAGGGGTCATCAGCCCCAGCATTTT
CDR3 protein: CASSLDRGHQPQHF

J gene: TRBJ1-5
D gene: NA
V gene: TRBV15
CDR3 DNA: TGTGCCACCAGCAGAGATAGTGGCAATCAGCCCCAGCATTTT
CDR3 protein: CATSRDSGNQPQHF

J gene: TRBJ2-5
D gene: TRBD1
V gene: TRBV4-2
CDR3 DNA: TGTGCCAGCAGCCAAGGGGACAGGGGTCACCAAGAGACCCAGTACTTC
CDR3 protein: CASSQGDRGHQETQYF

J gene: TRBJ1-2
D gene: NA
V gene: TRBV5-6
CDR3 DNA: TGTGCCAGCAGTTTCATAACACGGGACTATGGCTACACCTTC
CDR3 protein: CASSFITRDYGYTF

J gene: TRBJ2-3
D gene: NA
V gene: TRBV11-2
CDR3 DNA: TGTGCCAGCAGCCGAGTAGCAGGGGCGTGGACAGATACGCAGTATTTT
CDR3 protein: CASSRVAGAWTDTQYF